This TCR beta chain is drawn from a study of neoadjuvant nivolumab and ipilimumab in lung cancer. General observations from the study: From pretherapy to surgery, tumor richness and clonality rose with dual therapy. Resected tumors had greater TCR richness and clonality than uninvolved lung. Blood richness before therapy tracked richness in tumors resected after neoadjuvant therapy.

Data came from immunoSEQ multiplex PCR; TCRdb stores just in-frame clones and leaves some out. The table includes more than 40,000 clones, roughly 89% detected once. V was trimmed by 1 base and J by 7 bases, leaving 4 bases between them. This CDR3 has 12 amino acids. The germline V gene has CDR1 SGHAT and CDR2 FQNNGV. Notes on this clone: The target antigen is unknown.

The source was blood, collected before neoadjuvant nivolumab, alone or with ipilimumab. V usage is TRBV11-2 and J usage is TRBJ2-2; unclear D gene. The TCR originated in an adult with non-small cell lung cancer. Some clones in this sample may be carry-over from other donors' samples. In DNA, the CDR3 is TGTGCCAGCAGCTTAGGCGTCGGGGAGCTGTTTTTT. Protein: CASSLGVGELFF.